A single sample is the source of the 8 T cell receptor beta chains below, sequenced in a study of cytomegalovirus exposure and HLA in healthy donors. Produced via immunoSEQ multiplex PCR; TCRdb's table is partial and in-frame only. In the table there are about 65,000 clones, about 90% of which are singletons. Sequenced material: PBMCs. These receptors were taken from a woman younger than 35 in good health and CMV-seronegative.

This chain connects TRBV15 to TRBJ1-1; D might be TRBD1 (5 bases). V lost 1 base and J 4 bases, leaving 13 bases between the germline ends. The length of the CDR3 is 15 residues. Germline CDR1 reads LNHNV; CDR2 reads YYDKDF (reference sequence). DNA of the CDR3: TGTGCCACCAGCAGAGGGGGGGAGTTGAGCACTGAAGCTTTCTTT. It is translated as CATSRGGELSTEAFF.

The CDR3 nucleotides are TGTGCCAGCAGCCTAGGACACTCCTACAATGAGCAGTTCTTC. Translated, it gives CASSLGHSYNEQFF. The genes are TRBV11-3 and TRBJ2-1, with D perhaps matching TRBD1 (5 bases). The CDR3 is made up of 14 amino acids. From germline, CDR1 is SGHNT and CDR2 YENEEA. Trimming removed 5 bases from V and 0 bases from J, with 8 bases in between.

The gene calls are TRBV5-8 and TRBJ1-4; 7 bases are shared with TRBD1. The CDR3 has 13 residues. Germline CDR1 SGHTS, CDR2 YDEGEE. Unmatched junction bases numbered 4, after V lost 4 bases and J lost 7 bases. The CDR3 DNA sequence: TGTGCCAGCAGCCCCTGGACAGGTGAAAAACTGTTTTTT. Translated, it gives CASSPWTGEKLFF.

The J gene is TRBJ1-1, the V gene TRBV5-5, with TRBD1 matching over 7 bases. This CDR3 contains 13 residues. Trimming at V came to 2 bases and at J to 8 bases, leaving 6 bases not matched to a gene. Per germline, CDR1 SGHKS and CDR2 YYEKEE (reference sequence). CDR3 nucleotides: TGTGCCAGCAGCTTCAGGGACAGTGTGGAAGCTTTCTTT. Encoded protein: CASSFRDSVEAFF.

This sequence joins TRBV5-1 and TRBJ2-2, with D perhaps TRBD2 (6 bases). The CDR3 extends over 16 amino acids. Trimming took off 6 bases at V and 5 bases at J, with 20 bases between the two ends. Germline CDR1 SGHRS, CDR2 YFSETQ. The CDR3 nucleotides read TGCGCCAGCACGTCGAGGGGAGGACACCAGACCGGGGAGCTGTTTTTT. Protein sequence: CASTSRGGHQTGELFF.

The rearrangement uses TRBV4-1 and TRBJ2-3, with 9 nucleotides matching TRBD2. This CDR3 spans 16 amino acids. Germline values: CDR1 MGHRA, CDR2 YSYEKL. Unmatched junction bases numbered 3, after V lost 1 base and J lost 1 base. The CDR3 coding sequence is TGCGCCAGCAGCCAAGTAGCGGGGGACCGCACAGATACGCAGTATTTT. Amino acids: CASSQVAGDRTDTQYF.

The V call is TRBV10-1, the J call TRBJ1-2, with D hard to call. CDR3 length: 13 amino acids. Trimming stripped 3 bases from V and 0 bases from J, with 5 bases between. Germline loops: CDR1 WNHNN, CDR2 SYGVQD (reference sequence). The CDR3: CASSDSPNYGYTF. As DNA, the CDR3 is TGCGCCAGCAGTGACAGTCCTAACTATGGCTACACCTTC.

CDR3 amino acids: CASSSRQGNQPQHF. CDR3 in DNA: TGTGCCAGTAGTAGTAGACAGGGGAATCAGCCCCAGCATTTT. This rearrangement joins TRBV19 to TRBJ1-5; 8 positions agree with TRBD1. The ends lost 4 bases at V and 4 bases at J; junction bases unmatched: 3. Germline V gene sequence: CDR1 LNHDA, CDR2 SQIVND (reference sequence). The CDR3 contains 14 residues.